This entry lists 3 T cell receptor beta chains sequenced from one sample in a study of cytomegalovirus exposure and HLA in healthy donors. Primers included in the PCR were 60 Vbeta and 13 Jbeta primers. Only in-frame clones appear in the TCRdb table, and some are missing; sequencing was by immunoSEQ multiplex PCR. Of approximately 150,000 clones in the sample, approximately 80% were seen once. The sequencing sample was made of PBMCs. These receptors all come from a man aged 18 to 29 in good health and CMV-seronegative.

This chain uses TRBV5-5 with TRBJ1-1; D unresolved. Germline V gene data show CDR1 as SGHKS and CDR2 as YYEKEE (reference sequence). This CDR3 spans 15 amino acids. Deletions cut 3 bases from V and 4 bases from J, with 16 bases between. This CDR3 reads CASSSTPKEVTEAFF. DNA of the CDR3: TGTGCCAGCAGCTCCACCCCGAAGGAGGTCACTGAAGCTTTCTTT.

This clone was picked up a small number of times. The gene calls are TRBV27 and TRBJ2-2; D is unclear. The CDR3 loop spans 13 amino acids. The germline CDR1 and CDR2 sequences are MNHEY and SMNVEV (reference sequence). Trimming stripped 7 bases from V and 2 bases from J, with 8 bases between. The CDR3 is CASKWANTGELFF. In DNA form, the CDR3 reads TGTGCCAGCAAGTGGGCTAACACCGGGGAGCTGTTTTTT.

V gene TRBV5-6 combines with J gene TRBJ2-3; TRBD1 aligns across 7 bases. Germline V CDR1 and CDR2: SGHDT, YYEEEE. J was trimmed by 3 bases and V by 2 bases; bases with no gene match: 12. This CDR3 spans 17 amino acids. CDR3: CASSFRQGETMTDTQYF. The CDR3 coding sequence is TGTGCCAGCAGCTTTCGACAGGGCGAAACCATGACAGATACGCAGTATTTT.